Below are 9 T cell receptor beta chains sequenced from a single sample in a study of T cell responses to AZD1222 COVID-19 vaccine. Data came from immunoSEQ multiplex PCR; TCRdb stores just in-frame clones and leaves some out. This sample has over 150,000 clones, with approximately 92% found just once. Sequencing was performed on peripheral blood, taken 28 days after the second dose of the MenACWY control vaccine. All receptors come from an adult who received the MenACWY meningococcal vaccine as a control.

The chain uses TRBV4-1 and TRBJ2-5, with D perhaps TRBD2 (7 bases). V gave up 0 bases and J gave up 2 bases, with 10 bases separating them. The CDR3 totals 15 residues. In germline, CDR1 is MGHRA, CDR2 YSYEKL. CDR3 in DNA: TGCGCCAGCAGCCAAGATGCGGGGGCACAAGAGACCCAGTACTTC. Translation gives CASSQDAGAQETQYF.

The rearrangement links TRBV6-6 to TRBJ2-1; possible D gene TRBD2, 6 bases. The ends were cut back, 5 bases at V and 0 bases at J, with 14 bases in the middle. Per the germline V gene, CDR1 is MNHNY and CDR2 is SVGAGI (reference sequence). This CDR3 is 16 amino acids long. Here the CDR3 reads CASSKPTSSSYNEQFF. The CDR3 DNA sequence: TGTGCCAGCAGTAAGCCGACTAGTAGCTCCTACAATGAGCAGTTCTTC.

The V gene is TRBV5-4, the J gene TRBJ1-1; possible D gene TRBD1, 6 bases. Germline V gene data show CDR1 as SGHNT and CDR2 as YYREEE (reference sequence). This CDR3 region has 15 residues. V shed 2 bases and J shed 0 bases, with 11 bases lying between them. The CDR3: CASSLGGGMNTEAFF. For the CDR3, the DNA is TGTGCCAGCAGCTTAGGGGGTGGAATGAACACTGAAGCTTTCTTT.

The chain combines TRBV27 with TRBJ1-4; maybe TRBD1 (6 bases). The CDR3 contains 13 residues. CDR1 is MNHEY, CDR2 SMNVEV, per germline (reference sequence). Deletions cut 6 bases from V and 7 bases from J, with 12 bases between. CDR3 nucleotide sequence: TGTGCCAGCAGGAGGGGGAACGGTGAAAAACTGTTTTTT. Residues: CASRRGNGEKLFF.

This chain connects TRBV3-1 (or the pseudogene TRBV3-2) to TRBJ2-4; 11 bases are shared with TRBD2. The CDR3 has 19 amino acids. J lost 0 bases, V lost 1 base, and 8 bases had no gene match. Germline V gene sequence: CDR1 LGHDT, CDR2 YNNKEL (reference sequence). The DNA for the CDR3 is TGTGCCAGCAGCCAAGGACTAGCGGGGAACTACCGAGCCAAAAACATTCAGTACTTC. Protein: CASSQGLAGNYRAKNIQYF.

A single count supports this clone. The chain combines TRBV3-1 (or the pseudogene TRBV3-2) with TRBJ1-1, with D hard to call. Trimming left V 5 bases short and J 5 bases short, with 15 bases between. The CDR3 covers 14 residues. The germline V gene has CDR1 LGHDT and CDR2 YNNKEL (reference sequence). The CDR3 DNA is TGTGCCAGCAGCGATACCTGGGCGAAAACTGAAGCTTTCTTT. Its translation: CASSDTWAKTEAFF.

This chain connects TRBV28 to TRBJ1-5; D may be TRBD1 (5 bases). The CDR3 totals 13 residues. Between the trimmed V and J ends, which lost 2 bases and 4 bases, there was a span of 6 bases. The V gene's germline CDR1 is MDHEN and CDR2 SYDVKM. The CDR3 spells CASSLGTNQPQHF. In DNA form, the CDR3 reads TGTGCCAGCAGTTTAGGGACTAATCAGCCCCAGCATTTT. The variable domain in full, with the rest retrieved from reference TRBV28 and TRBJ1-5, is DVKVTQSSRYLVKRTGEKVFLECVQDMDHENMFWYRQDPGLGLRLIYFSYDVKMKEKGDIPEGYSVSREKKERFSLILESASTNQTSMYLCASSLGTNQPQHFGDGTRLSIL.

The chain employs TRBV5-1 and TRBJ1-1; no clear D. The V and J ends lost 0 bases and 7 bases respectively, with 13 bases between them. The CDR3 covers 14 residues. CDR1 and CDR2 from the germline V gene are SGHRS and YFSETQ. The CDR3 reads CASSLEVPTDEAFF. For the CDR3, the DNA is TGCGCCAGCAGCTTGGAGGTACCGACGGATGAAGCTTTCTTT.

Turning to this clone: At the DNA level, this CDR3 is encoded by other sequences in the same sample as well. This rearrangement joins TRBV6-5 to TRBJ1-2; 7 nucleotides line up with TRBD1. Trimming took 6 bases from V and 4 from J; bases not matched to a gene: 5. The length of the CDR3 is 13 residues. CDR1 and CDR2 (germline): MNHEY, SVGAGI. CDR3 loop: CASSRTGSYGYTF. The CDR3 DNA sequence: TGTGCCAGCAGCAGGACAGGATCCTATGGCTACACCTTC.